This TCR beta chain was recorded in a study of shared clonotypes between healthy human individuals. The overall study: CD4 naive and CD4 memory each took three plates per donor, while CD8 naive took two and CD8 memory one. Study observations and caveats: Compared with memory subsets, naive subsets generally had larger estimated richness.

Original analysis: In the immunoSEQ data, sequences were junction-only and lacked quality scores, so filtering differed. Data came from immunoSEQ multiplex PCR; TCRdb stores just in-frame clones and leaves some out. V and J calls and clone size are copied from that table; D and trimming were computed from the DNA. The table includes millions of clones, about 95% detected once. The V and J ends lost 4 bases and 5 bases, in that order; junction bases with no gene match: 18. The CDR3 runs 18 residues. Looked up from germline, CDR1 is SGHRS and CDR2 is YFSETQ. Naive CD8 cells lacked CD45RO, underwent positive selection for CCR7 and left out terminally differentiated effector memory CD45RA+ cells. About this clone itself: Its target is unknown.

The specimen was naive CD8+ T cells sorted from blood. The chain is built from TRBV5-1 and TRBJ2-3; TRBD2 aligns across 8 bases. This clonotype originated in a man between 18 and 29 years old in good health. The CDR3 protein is CASSPPPGGGFYRDTQYF. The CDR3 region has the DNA TGCGCCAGCAGCCCCCCACCGGGAGGGGGGTTTTATAGAGATACGCAGTATTTT. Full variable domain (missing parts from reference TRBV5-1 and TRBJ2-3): KAGVTQTPRYLIKTRGQQVTLSCSPISGHRSVSWYQQTPGQGLQFLFEYFSETQRNKGNFPGRFSGRQFSNSRSEMNVSTLELGDSALYLCASSPPPGGGFYRDTQYFGPGTRLTVL.